Detailed here is one TCR beta chain. The antigen is unknown. The data stem from a study of shared clonotypes between healthy human individuals. Turning to the study itself: Each donor contributed plates that comprised three CD4 naive, three CD4 memory, two CD8 naive and one CD8 memory.

The study's findings and limits: Since donors were few, the genetic and exposure-history diversity represented was limited. For naive CD4 cells, roughly 4.8% of clonotypes were shared across a handful of donors.

Terminally differentiated effector memory CD45RA+ cells were excluded from the naive CD8 cells, which were CD45RO-negative and positively selected for CCR7. After removal of 3 bases from V and 5 bases from J, the junction contained 5 bases not matched to a gene. The CDR3 loop spans 14 amino acids. Germline lookup yields CDR1 MNHEY and CDR2 SMNVEV (reference sequence). Original processing methods: There were no quality scores in the junction-only immunoSEQ sequences, so filtering differed. Using immunoSEQ multiplex PCR, the repertoire was profiled, and TCRdb retains in-frame clones only, with some absent. Clone size and the V and J calls come from that table; the DNA yielded D and trimming. The data contain roughly 1,800,000 clones, around 96% of them singletons.

The V and J genes are TRBV27 and TRBJ2-7, with 9 bases aligning to TRBD1. The TCR was taken from a man between 18 and 35 years old in good health. The specimen sequenced was naive CD8+ T cells sorted from blood. The CDR3 here is CASSFRDRVHEQYF. CDR3 DNA sequence: TGTGCCAGCAGTTTCCGGGACAGGGTCCACGAGCAGTACTTC.